This T cell receptor beta chain comes out of a study of shared clonotypes between healthy human individuals. This CDR3 is 14 amino acids long. Unmatched junction bases numbered 8, after V lost 5 bases and J lost 5 bases. Germline CDR1 LGHNT, CDR2 FRNRAP. Bulk PBMC genomic DNA spanned ten immunoSEQ deep plates. Profiling relied on immunoSEQ multiplex PCR, and the TCRdb table lists in-frame clones only, not all of them. This sample has about half a million clones; 70% to 80% occur once, and the top ten carry 13%. Adult donors, all healthy and HIV-negative, had no recent acute infections or vaccinations. Every contributor of samples was a Caucasian grown-up residing in Nashville, Tennessee. Tens of millions of PBMCs were counted before genomic DNA extraction.

Sequences were obtained from PBMCs. The chain employs TRBV12-5 and TRBJ2-5; TRBD1 aligns across 7 bases. This clonotype was obtained from a middle-aged woman in good health. Some clones in this sample may be carry-over from other donors' samples. CDR3 amino acids: CASGPGQPLETQYF. The CDR3 DNA reads TGTGCTAGTGGTCCGGGACAGCCTTTGGAGACCCAGTACTTC. Filled out from reference TRBV12-5 and TRBJ2-5, the complete variable domain reads DARVTQTPRHKVTEMGQEVTMRCQPILGHNTVFWYRQTMMQGLELLAYFRNRAPLDDSGMPKDRFSAEMPDATLATLKIQPSEPRDSAVYFCASGPGQPLETQYFGPGTRLLVL.